The clone carrying this TCR beta chain was counted once. As yet, its antigen is unknown. For the second PCR, which ran for about 6 to 11 cycles, a sample-barcoded 5' primer and a J-beta primer mix were used. In TCRdb, the 5' RACE reads were re-called with MiXCR into one record per CDR3 protein. The sample shows over 1,200,000 distinct CDR3 sequences, around 59% of them seen only once. The V and J ends lost 2 bases and 0 bases respectively, with 12 bases between them. In germline, CDR1 is PRHDT, CDR2 FYEKMQ (reference sequence). The CDR3 consists of 16 residues. This sample was taken from a study of blood T cells in healthy people across ages. Overall study results and limits: Older age went with lower TCR beta diversity per million T cells, in a roughly linear way.

Material: blood. The clonotype comes from a man between 18 and 29 years old in good health. The chain joins TRBV13 to TRBJ2-3; D not certain. CDR3 DNA: TGTGCCAGCAGCTTAATGCTTGCGGTCAGCACAGATACGCAGTATTTT. Amino acid sequence: CASSLMLAVSTDTQYF. Full variable domain (outside the CDR3, taken from reference TRBV13 and TRBJ2-3): AAGVIQSPRHLIKEKRETATLKCYPIPRHDTVYWYQQGPGQDPQFLISFYEKMQSDKGSIPDRFSAQQFSDYHSELNMSSLELGDSALYFCASSLMLAVSTDTQYFGPGTRLTVL.